This TCR beta chain derives from a study of control samples from healthy donors and cancer patients. CDR1 is SGHRS and CDR2 is YFSETQ in the germline V gene. This CDR3 contains 15 residues. V shed 4 bases, J shed 4 bases, and the junction held 7 bases outside the gene matches. Some clones are missing from TCRdb's copy, which holds only in-frame ones; the method was immunoSEQ multiplex PCR. The data contain roughly 73,000 clones, approximately 92% of them seen just once; the ten biggest clones take up over 4.5%. This sequence was found in a woman aged 55-70 years in good health. V usage is TRBV5-1 and J usage is TRBJ1-2; 10 bases are a match to TRBD1. The source material was blood. The CDR3 is CASSERTGGGYGYTF. The CDR3, as DNA: TGCGCCAGCAGCGAACGGACAGGGGGTGGCTATGGCTACACCTTC.